This T cell receptor beta chain was documented in a study of memory CD4+ T cells and cytomegalovirus serostatus. CDR1 is SGHKS, CDR2 YYEKEE, per germline (reference sequence). The CDR3 loop spans 14 amino acids. V was trimmed by 4 bases and J by 0 bases, leaving 11 bases between them. Sequenced by immunoSEQ multiplex PCR; TCRdb stores in-frame clones only, minus some. The repertoire holds 40,000 to 55,000 clones, under 90% seen once, with around 0.63% in the top ten. The sort gate was single viable CD3+CD4+CD8-CD45RO+ cells for memory CD4+ T cells. This chain joins TRBV5-5 and TRBJ2-7; a weak D match, TRBD1 (6 bases). The specimen was memory CD4+ T cells from blood. This clonotype was sampled from an adult in good health and CMV-seronegative. CDR3 bases: TGTGCCAGCAGCCGCGAGGACAGCTCCTACGAGCAGTACTTC. It yields the protein CASSREDSSYEQYF.